The rows below give T cell receptor beta chains drawn from one sample of a study of blood T cell repertoires in COVID-19. The method was immunoSEQ multiplex PCR; TCRdb's version includes in-frame clones alone and lacks a portion of them. Of tens of thousands of clones detected, 75% to 90% appear once; the ten largest clones hold around 5.2%. The sequenced sample was peripheral blood. The source is a human donor in a cohort sampled during active COVID-19. The CDR3 runs from the conserved cysteine through the conserved F or W. A D gene is named only where the DNA matches it firmly. Clone size is shown for a subset of rows, as once, few, many or a class of expanded clone.

TRBD1 TRBJ1-2 . 15 TRBV9 TGTGCCAGCAGCGTAGGAGGGATTCGACAGGGAGGCTACACCTTC CASSVGGIRQGGYTF
TRBD1 TRBJ2-4 few 17 TRBV6-2/TRBV6-3 TGTGCCAGCAGTTACTCGGACAGGCTAGGAGCCAAAAACATTCAGTACTTC CASSYSDRLGAKNIQYF
. TRBJ1-2 . 13 TRBV11-2 TGTGCCAGCAGTTCAGGGAAGGGCTATGGCTACACCTTC CASSSGKGYGYTF
. TRBJ1-1 . 13 TRBV5-6 TGTGCCAGCAGCTTTACCCATCCGGCTGAAGCTTTCTTT CASSFTHPAEAFF
TRBD1 TRBJ2-7 . 15 TRBV18 TGTGCCAGCTCACCACCGGCAGGGGGTTCCTACGAGCAGTACTTC CASSPPAGGSYEQYF
TRBD1 TRBJ1-1 . 16 TRBV19 TGTGCCAGTATGTTAGGACAGGGCAAGGGGCACACTGAAGCTTTCTTT CASMLGQGKGHTEAFF
TRBD2 TRBJ2-5 once 14 TRBV11-2 TGTGCCAGCATCCAAGCGGGGGGCGGCGAGACCCAGTACTTC CASIQAGGGETQYF
TRBD1 TRBJ1-5 many 15 TRBV6-1 TGTGCCAGCAGTGAAGGGTCAGGGGGCGGTCAGCCCCAGCATTTT CASSEGSGGGQPQHF
. TRBJ2-1 . 12 TRBV6-4 TGTGCCAGCAGTGACGACAGCAATGAGCAGTTCTTC CASSDDSNEQFF
. TRBJ1-4 once 13 TRBV7-2 TGTGCCAGCAGCCGGACGACAGATGAAAAACTGTTTTTT CASSRTTDEKLFF
. TRBJ1-1 . 13 TRBV6-5 TGTGCCAGCAGTTACTCGGGACAATCTGAAGCTTTCTTT CASSYSGQSEAFF
. TRBJ1-2 . 12 TRBV5-1 TGCGCCAGCAGCCCAAACTCATATGGCTACACCTTC CASSPNSYGYTF
. TRBJ1-2 . 16 TRBV10-3 TGTGCCATCAGTGAGGGGGGCATTGGAGCTAACTATGGCTACACCTTC CAISEGGIGANYGYTF
. TRBJ1-4 . 14 TRBV30 TGTGCCTTCGCCTCAGGGGCAACTAATGAAAAACTGTTTTTT CAFASGATNEKLFF
. TRBJ2-7 . 13 TRBV11-2 TGTGCCAGCAGCTTACCTGCGTACTACGAGCAGTACTTC CASSLPAYYEQYF
. TRBJ2-3 . 15 TRBV11-2 TGTGCCAGCAGCTTAACCGGGACTGTAACAGATACGCAGTATTTT CASSLTGTVTDTQYF
. TRBJ2-2 . 17 TRBV27 TGTGCCAGCAGTGACCGCCGACACGGACTTCACACCGGGGAGCTGTTTTTT CASSDRRHGLHTGELFF
. TRBJ1-2 . 10 TRBV29-1 TGCAGCGTTCAGGGAAACGGCTACACCTTC CSVQGNGYTF
TRBD1 TRBJ2-7 few 14 TRBV5-1 TGCGCCAGCAGCTTACAGGGGGCGTCCTACGAGCAGTACTTC CASSLQGASYEQYF
TRBD1 TRBJ1-2 . 14 TRBV7-2 TGTGCCAGCAGCCCCAGGGGGGCGAACTATGGCTACACCTTC CASSPRGANYGYTF
TRBD1 TRBJ1-6 . 14 TRBV2 TGTGCCAGCAATCCAGGGGGAGGAAATTCACCCCTCCACTTT CASNPGGGNSPLHF
. TRBJ2-5 . 13 TRBV28 TGTGCCAGCAGCCTTACAGGGAGCGGGACCCAGTACTTC CASSLTGSGTQYF
TRBD1 TRBJ2-1 . 14 TRBV19 TGTGCCAGTTCATGGGACAGGGGTCACAATGAGCAGTTCTTC CASSWDRGHNEQFF
. TRBJ2-1 once 13 TRBV28 TGTGCCAGCAGCCTGATACAGGGTACTGAGCAGTTCTTC CASSLIQGTEQFF
TRBD1 TRBJ1-1 . 14 TRBV19 TGTGCCAGTATGTTGGGACAGGGAAGGATTGAAGCTTTCTTT CASMLGQGRIEAFF
. TRBJ1-5 . 17 TRBV6-2/TRBV6-3 TGTGCCAGCAGTTACAGCCGCGCAGACTATAGCAATCAGCCCCAGCATTTT CASSYSRADYSNQPQHF
. TRBJ1-5 . 15 TRBV18 TGTGCCAGCTCACCACCGGGGCAGATCAATCAGCCCCAGCATTTT CASSPPGQINQPQHF
. TRBJ1-6 . 12 TRBV2 TGTGCCAGCAGGTCTAGGTATTCACCCCTCCACTTT CASRSRYSPLHF
. TRBJ1-1 few 15 TRBV4-3 TGCGCCAGCAGCCATGCTACAGGGTTGGGCACTGAAGCTTTCTTT CASSHATGLGTEAFF
. TRBJ1-4 . 15 TRBV5-6 TGTGCCAGCAGCGTACAGGGAGCAACTAATGAAAAACTGTTTTTT CASSVQGATNEKLFF
. TRBJ2-1 . 15 TRBV7-9 TGTGCCAGCAGCATAACGTCGGGACACCACAATGAGCAGTTCTTC CASSITSGHHNEQFF
. TRBJ1-1 . 12 TRBV12-3/TRBV12-4 TGTGCCAGCAGCCCCGGACAGACTGAAGCTTTCTTT CASSPGQTEAFF
. TRBJ1-1 . 15 TRBV5-1 TGCGCCAGCAGCAGAAGAATGGCAGTTAACACTGAAGCTTTCTTT CASSRRMAVNTEAFF